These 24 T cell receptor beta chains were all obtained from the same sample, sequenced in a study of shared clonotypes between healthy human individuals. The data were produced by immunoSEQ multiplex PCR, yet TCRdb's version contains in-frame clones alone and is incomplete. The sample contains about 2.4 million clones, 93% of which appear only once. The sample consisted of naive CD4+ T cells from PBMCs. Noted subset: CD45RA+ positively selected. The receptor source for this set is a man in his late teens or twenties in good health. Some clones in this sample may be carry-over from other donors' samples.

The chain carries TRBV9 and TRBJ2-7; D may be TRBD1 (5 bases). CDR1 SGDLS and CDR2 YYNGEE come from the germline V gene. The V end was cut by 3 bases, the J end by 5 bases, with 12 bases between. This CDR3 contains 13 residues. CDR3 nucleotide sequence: TGTGCCAGCAGCGCCTACGTGGACAACGAGCAGTACTTC. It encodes CASSAYVDNEQYF.

CDR3 in amino acids: CASSWPSRAHEANYGYTF. The CDR3 DNA sequence: TGTGCCAGCAGCTGGCCGAGCCGGGCACACGAAGCTAACTATGGCTACACCTTC. The V and J genes are TRBV7-9 and TRBJ1-2; D is uncertain. Germline-derived CDR1 and CDR2 are SEHNR and FQNEAQ (reference sequence). The CDR3 runs 18 residues. Trimming stripped 4 bases from V and 0 bases from J, with 21 bases between.

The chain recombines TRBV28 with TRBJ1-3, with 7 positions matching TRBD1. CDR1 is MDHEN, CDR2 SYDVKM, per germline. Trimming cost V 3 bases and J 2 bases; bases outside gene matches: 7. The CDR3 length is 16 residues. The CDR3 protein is CASSFSGTVPGNTIYF. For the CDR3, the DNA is TGTGCCAGCAGTTTTTCCGGGACAGTCCCTGGAAACACCATATATTTT.

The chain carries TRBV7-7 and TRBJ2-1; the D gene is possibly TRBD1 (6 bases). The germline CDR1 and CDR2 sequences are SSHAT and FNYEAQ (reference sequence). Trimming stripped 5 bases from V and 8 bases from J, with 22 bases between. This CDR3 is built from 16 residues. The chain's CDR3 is CASSPSPRGVGDEQFF. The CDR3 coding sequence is TGTGCCAGCAGCCCAAGCCCCAGGGGTGTAGGAGATGAGCAGTTCTTC.

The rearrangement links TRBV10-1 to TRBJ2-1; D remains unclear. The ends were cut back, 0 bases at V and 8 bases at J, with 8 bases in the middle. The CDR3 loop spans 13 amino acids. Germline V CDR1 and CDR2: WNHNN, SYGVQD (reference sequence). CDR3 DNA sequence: TGCGCCAGCAGTGAGTCTACCCGAGATGAGCAGTTCTTC. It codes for CASSESTRDEQFF.

The CDR3 sequence: CASNRARSTNTEAFF. CDR3 coding DNA: TGTGCCAGCAATAGGGCAAGAAGTACTAACACTGAAGCTTTCTTT. The chain couples TRBV2 to TRBJ1-1; the D is unclear. The CDR3 is 15 amino acids. From germline, CDR1 is SNHLY and CDR2 FYNNEI. V was shortened by 7 bases and J by 2 bases, with 17 bases between the two germline ends.

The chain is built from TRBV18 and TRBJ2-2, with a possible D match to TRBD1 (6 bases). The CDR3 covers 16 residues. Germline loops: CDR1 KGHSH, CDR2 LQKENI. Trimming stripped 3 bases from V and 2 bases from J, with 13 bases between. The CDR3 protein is CASSPQQGPNTGELFF. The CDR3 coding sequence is TGTGCCAGCTCACCCCAACAGGGACCAAACACCGGGGAGCTGTTTTTT.

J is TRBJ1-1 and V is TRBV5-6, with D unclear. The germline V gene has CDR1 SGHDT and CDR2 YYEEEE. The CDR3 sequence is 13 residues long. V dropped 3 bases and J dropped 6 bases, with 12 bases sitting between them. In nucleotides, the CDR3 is TGTGCCAGCAGCTCCGGCTGGGCAGCTGAAGCTTTCTTT. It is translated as CASSSGWAAEAFF.

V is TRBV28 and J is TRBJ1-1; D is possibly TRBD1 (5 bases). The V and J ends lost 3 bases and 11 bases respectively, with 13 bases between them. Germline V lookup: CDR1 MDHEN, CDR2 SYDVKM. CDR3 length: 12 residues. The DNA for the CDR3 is TGTGCCAGCAGTTTTGGGGGATTGATGGCTTTCTTT. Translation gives CASSFGGLMAFF.

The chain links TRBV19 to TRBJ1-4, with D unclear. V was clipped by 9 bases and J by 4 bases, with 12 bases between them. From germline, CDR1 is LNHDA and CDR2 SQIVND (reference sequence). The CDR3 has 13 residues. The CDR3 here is CASQAWGNEKLFF. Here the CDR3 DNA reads TGTGCCAGCCAGGCCTGGGGTAATGAAAAACTGTTTTTT.

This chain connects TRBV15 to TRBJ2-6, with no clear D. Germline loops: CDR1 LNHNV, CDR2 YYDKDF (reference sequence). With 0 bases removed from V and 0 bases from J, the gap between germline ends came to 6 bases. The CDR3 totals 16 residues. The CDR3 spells CATSREPPSGANVLTF. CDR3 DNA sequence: TGTGCCACCAGCAGAGAACCGCCCTCTGGGGCCAACGTCCTGACTTTC.

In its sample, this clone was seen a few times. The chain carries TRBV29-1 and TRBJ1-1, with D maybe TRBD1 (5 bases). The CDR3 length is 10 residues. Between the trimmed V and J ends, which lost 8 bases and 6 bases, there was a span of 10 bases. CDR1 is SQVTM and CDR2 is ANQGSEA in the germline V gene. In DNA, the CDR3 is TGCAGCTTCGGGGGGGCTGAAGCTTTCTTT. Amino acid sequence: CSFGGAEAFF.

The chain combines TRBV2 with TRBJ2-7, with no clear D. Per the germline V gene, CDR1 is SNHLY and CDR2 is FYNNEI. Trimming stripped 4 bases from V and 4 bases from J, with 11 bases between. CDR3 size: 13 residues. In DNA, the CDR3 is TGTGCCAGCAGTGTATTTGGAGAATACGAGCAGTACTTC. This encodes CASSVFGEYEQYF.

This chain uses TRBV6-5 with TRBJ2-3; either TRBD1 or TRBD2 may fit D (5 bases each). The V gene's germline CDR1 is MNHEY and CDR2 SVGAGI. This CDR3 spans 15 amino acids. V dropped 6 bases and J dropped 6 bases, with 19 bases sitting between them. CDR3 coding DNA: TGTGCCAGCAGGGCCGCAGGGCGAGGGCCTGATACGCAGTATTTT. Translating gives CASRAAGRGPDTQYF.

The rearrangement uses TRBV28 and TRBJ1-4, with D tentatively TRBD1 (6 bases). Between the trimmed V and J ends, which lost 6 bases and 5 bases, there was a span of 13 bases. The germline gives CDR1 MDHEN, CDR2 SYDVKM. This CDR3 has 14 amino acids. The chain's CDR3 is CASSFGQLNEKLFF. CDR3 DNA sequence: TGTGCCAGCAGCTTCGGACAGCTAAATGAAAAACTGTTTTTT.

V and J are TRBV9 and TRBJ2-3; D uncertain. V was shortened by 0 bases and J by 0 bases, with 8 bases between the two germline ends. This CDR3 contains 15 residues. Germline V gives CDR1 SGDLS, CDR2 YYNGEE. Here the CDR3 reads CASSVDSPSTDTQYF. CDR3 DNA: TGTGCCAGCAGCGTAGACAGCCCCAGCACAGATACGCAGTATTTT.

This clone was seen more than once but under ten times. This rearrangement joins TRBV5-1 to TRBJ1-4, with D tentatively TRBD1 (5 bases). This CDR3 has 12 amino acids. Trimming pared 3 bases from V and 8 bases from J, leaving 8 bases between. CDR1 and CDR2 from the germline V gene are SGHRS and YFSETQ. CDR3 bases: TGCGCCAGCAGCTGGGACGGAGAAAAACTGTTTTTT. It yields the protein CASSWDGEKLFF.

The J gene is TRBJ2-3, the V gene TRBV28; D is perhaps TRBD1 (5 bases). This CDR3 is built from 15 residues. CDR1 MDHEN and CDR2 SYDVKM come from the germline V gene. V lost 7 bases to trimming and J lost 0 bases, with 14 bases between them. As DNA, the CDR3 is TGTGCCAGCAATGAAAGGACACCTAGCACAGATACGCAGTATTTT. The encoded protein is CASNERTPSTDTQYF.

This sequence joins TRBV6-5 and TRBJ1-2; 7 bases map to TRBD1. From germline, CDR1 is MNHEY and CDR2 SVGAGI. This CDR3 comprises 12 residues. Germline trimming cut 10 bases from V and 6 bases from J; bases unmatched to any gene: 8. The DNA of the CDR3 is TGTGCCACCCTAGCACAGGGGCATGGCTACACCTTC. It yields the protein CATLAQGHGYTF.

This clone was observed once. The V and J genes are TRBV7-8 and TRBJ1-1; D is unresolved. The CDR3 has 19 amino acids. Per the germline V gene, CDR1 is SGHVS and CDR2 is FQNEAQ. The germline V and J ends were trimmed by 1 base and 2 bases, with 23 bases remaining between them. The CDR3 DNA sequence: TGTGCCAGCAGCTTAGTCTCCCGGGTTTCCTCAAACCTCAACACTGAAGCTTTCTTT. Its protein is CASSLVSRVSSNLNTEAFF.

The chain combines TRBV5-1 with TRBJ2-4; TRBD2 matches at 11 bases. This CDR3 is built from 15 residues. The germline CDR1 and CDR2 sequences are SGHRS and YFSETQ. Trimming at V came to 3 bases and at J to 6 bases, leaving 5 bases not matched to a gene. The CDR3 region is CASSSTSGAANIQYF. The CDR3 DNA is TGCGCCAGCAGCTCGACTAGCGGGGCCGCAAACATTCAGTACTTC.

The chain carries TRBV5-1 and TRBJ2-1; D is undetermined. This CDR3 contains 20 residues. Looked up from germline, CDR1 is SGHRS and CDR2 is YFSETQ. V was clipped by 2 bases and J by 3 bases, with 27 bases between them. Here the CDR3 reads CASSFFHPRASQFIYNEQFF. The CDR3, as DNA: TGCGCCAGCAGCTTTTTCCACCCCCGTGCGTCACAATTCATCTACAATGAGCAGTTCTTC.

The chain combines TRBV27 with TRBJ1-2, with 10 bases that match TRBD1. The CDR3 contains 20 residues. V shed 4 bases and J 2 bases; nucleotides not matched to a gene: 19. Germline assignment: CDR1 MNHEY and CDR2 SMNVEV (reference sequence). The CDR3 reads CASSSYWGGTGAPPNYGYTF. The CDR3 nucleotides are TGTGCCAGCAGTTCGTACTGGGGGGGGACAGGGGCCCCTCCGAACTATGGCTACACCTTC.

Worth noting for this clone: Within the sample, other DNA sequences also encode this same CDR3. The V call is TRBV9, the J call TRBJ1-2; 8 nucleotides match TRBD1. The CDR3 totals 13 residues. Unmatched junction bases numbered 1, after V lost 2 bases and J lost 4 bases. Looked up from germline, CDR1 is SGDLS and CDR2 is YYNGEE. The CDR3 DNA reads TGTGCCAGCAGCGTTGACAGGGGCTATGGCTACACCTTC. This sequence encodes CASSVDRGYGYTF.